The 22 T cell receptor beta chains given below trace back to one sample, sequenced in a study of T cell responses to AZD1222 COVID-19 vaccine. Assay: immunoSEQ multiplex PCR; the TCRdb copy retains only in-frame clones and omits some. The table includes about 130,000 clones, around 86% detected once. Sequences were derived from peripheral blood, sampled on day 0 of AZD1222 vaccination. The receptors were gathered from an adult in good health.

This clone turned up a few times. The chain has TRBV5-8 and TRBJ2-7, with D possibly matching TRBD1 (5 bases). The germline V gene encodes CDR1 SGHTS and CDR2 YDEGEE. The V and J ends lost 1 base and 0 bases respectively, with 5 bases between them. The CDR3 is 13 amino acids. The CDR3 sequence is CASSLQGSYEQYF. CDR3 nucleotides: TGTGCCAGCAGCTTGCAGGGCTCCTACGAGCAGTACTTC.

The CDR3 region is CASSLTGTGRSRQQYF. The CDR3, as DNA: TGTGCCAGCAGTTTAACAGGGACAGGGAGGTCAAGACAGCAGTACTTC. V is TRBV28 and J is TRBJ2-7; 9 bases agree with TRBD1. CDR3 length: 16 residues. V shed 2 bases, J shed 8 bases, and the junction held 13 bases outside the gene matches. Germline CDR1 and CDR2: MDHEN and SYDVKM.

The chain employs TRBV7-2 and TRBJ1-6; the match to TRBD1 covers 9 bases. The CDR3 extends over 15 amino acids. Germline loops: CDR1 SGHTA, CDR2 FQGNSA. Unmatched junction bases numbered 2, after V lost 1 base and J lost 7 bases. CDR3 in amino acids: CASSLGDRANSPLHF. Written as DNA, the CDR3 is TGTGCCAGCAGCTTAGGGGACAGGGCAAATTCACCCCTCCACTTT.

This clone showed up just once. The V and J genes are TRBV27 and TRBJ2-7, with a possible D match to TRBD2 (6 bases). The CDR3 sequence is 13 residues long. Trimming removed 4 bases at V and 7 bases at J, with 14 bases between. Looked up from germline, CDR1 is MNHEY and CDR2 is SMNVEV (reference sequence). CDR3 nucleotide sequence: TGTGCCAGCAGTTCTGACTTTGGGGGGGAGCAGTACTTC. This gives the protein CASSSDFGGEQYF.

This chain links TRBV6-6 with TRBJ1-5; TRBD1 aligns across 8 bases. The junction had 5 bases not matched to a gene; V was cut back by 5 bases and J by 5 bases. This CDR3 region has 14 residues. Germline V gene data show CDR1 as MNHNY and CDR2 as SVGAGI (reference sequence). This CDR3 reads CASSRQGAYQPQHF. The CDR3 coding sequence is TGTGCCAGCAGTCGTCAGGGGGCATATCAGCCCCAGCATTTT.

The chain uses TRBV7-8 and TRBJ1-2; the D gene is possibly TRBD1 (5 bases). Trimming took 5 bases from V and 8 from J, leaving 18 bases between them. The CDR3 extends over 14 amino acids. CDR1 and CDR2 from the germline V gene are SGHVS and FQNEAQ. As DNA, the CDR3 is TGTGCCAGCAGCGGCGACCGGGACTCCGGGGGCTACACCTTC. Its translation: CASSGDRDSGGYTF.

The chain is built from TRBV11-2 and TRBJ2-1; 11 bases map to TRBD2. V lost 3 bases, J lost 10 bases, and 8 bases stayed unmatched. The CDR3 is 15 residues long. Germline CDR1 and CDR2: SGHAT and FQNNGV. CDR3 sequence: CASSLVVAGGLEQFF. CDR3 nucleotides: TGTGCCAGCAGCTTGGTGGTAGCGGGGGGGCTCGAGCAGTTCTTC.

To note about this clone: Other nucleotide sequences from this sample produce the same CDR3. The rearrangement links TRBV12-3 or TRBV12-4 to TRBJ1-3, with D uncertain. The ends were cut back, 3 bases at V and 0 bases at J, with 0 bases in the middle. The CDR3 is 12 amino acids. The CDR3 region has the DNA TGTGCCAGCAGTTTCTCTGGAAACACCATATATTTT. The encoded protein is CASSFSGNTIYF.

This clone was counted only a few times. For the CDR3, the DNA is TGTGCCAGCAGGCCTTTTGGTACTGAAGCTTTCTTT. This encodes CASRPFGTEAFF. The chain is built from TRBV12-3 or TRBV12-4 and TRBJ1-1; D call uncertain. The CDR3 has 12 residues. Trimming cost V 6 bases and J 5 bases, with 10 bases left between them.

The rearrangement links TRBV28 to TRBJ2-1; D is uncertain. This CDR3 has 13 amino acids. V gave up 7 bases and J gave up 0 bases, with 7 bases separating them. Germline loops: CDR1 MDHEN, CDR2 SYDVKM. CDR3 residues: CASIPDSYNEQFF. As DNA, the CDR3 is TGTGCCAGCATCCCGGACTCCTACAATGAGCAGTTCTTC.

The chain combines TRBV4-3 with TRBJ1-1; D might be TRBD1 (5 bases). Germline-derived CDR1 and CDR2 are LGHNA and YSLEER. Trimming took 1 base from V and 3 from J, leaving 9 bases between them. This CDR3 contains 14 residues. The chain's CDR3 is CASSQVWGDTEAFF. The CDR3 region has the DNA TGCGCCAGCAGCCAAGTATGGGGGGACACTGAAGCTTTCTTT.

The CDR3 region has the DNA TGTGCCAGCAGTTTTCTGACAGGGGGTATCGATCAGCCCCAGCATTTT. Amino acid sequence: CASSFLTGGIDQPQHF. The chain links TRBV28 to TRBJ1-5; 9 bases map to TRBD1. This CDR3 is built from 16 residues. V shed 3 bases, J shed 5 bases, and the junction held 8 bases outside the gene matches. Germline CDR1 is MDHEN and CDR2 is SYDVKM.

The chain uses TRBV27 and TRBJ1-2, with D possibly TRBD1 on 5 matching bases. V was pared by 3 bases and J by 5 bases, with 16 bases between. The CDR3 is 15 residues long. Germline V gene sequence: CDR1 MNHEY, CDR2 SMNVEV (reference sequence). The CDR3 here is CASSFRGEGRYGYTF. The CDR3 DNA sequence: TGTGCCAGCAGTTTCCGCGGCGAGGGGAGATATGGCTACACCTTC.

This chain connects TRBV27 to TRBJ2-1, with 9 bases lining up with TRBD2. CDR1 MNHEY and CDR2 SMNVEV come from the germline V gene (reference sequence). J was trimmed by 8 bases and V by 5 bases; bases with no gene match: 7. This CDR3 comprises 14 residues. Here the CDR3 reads CASSHPGTSHEQFF. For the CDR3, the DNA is TGTGCCAGCAGTCACCCCGGGACTAGCCATGAGCAGTTCTTC.

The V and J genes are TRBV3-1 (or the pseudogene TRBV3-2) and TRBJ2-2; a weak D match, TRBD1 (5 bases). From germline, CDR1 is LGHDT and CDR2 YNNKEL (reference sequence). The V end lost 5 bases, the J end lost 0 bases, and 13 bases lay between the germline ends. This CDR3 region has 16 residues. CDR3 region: CASSRTGSANTGELFF. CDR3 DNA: TGTGCCAGCAGCAGAACAGGAAGCGCGAACACCGGGGAGCTGTTTTTT.

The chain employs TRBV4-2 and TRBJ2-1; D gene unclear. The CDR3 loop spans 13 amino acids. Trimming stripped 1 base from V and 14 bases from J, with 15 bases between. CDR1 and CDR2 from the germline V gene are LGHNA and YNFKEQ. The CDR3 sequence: CASSQGGRPGKFF. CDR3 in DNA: TGTGCCAGCAGCCAAGGTGGTCGGCCTGGGAAGTTCTTC.

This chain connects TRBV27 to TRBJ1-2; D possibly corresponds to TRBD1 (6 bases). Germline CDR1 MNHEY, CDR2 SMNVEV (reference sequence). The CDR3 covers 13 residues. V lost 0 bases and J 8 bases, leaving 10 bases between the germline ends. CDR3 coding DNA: TGTGCCAGCAGTTTATCGAAGGGGGTCGGCTACACCTTC. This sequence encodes CASSLSKGVGYTF.

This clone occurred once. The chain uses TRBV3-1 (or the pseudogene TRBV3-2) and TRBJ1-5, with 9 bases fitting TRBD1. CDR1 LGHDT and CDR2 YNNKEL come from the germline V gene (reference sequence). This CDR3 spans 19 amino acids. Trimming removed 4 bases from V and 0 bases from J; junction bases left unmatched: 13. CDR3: CASSPYSFRDRDSNQPQHF. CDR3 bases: TGTGCCAGCAGCCCATACTCTTTCCGGGACAGGGATAGCAATCAGCCCCAGCATTTT.

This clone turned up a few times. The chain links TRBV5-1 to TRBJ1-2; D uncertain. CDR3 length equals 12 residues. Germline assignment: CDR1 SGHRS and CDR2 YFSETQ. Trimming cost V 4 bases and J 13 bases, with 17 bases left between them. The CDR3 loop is CASSQSTEPPTF. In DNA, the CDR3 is TGCGCCAGCAGCCAATCTACAGAACCCCCCACCTTC.

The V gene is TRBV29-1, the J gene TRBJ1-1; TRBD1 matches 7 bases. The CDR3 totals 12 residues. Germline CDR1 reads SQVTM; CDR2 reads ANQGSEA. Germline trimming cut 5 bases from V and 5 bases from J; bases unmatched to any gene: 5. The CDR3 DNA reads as TGCAGCGTTTTGACAGGGAGTACTGAAGCTTTCTTT. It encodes CSVLTGSTEAFF.

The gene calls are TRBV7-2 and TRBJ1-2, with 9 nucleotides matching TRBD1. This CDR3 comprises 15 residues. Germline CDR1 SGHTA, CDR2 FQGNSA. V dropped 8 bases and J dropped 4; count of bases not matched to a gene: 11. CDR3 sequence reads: CASSYGGQGFYGYTF. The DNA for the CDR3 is TGTGCCAGCTCTTATGGGGGACAGGGCTTCTATGGCTACACCTTC.

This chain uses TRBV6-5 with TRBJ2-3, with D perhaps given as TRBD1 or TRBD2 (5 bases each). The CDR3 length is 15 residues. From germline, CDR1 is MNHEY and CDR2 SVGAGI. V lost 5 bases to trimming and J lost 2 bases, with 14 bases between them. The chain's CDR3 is CASSPGTVITDTQYF. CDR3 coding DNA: TGTGCCAGCAGTCCAGGGACGGTCATCACAGATACGCAGTATTTT.